This TCR beta chain was identified in a study of cytomegalovirus exposure and HLA in healthy donors. Across the whole study: In a previous analysis, some 120 million unique TCR beta sequences were found from roughly 180 million T cells. Study results and caveats: Cytomegalovirus association was assigned to more than 150 TCR beta chains. Solely CMV serostatus was available to characterize immune exposure.

V lost 6 bases, J lost 7 bases, and 18 bases stayed unmatched. CDR1 and CDR2 (germline): MGHDK, SYGVNS. This CDR3 has 17 amino acids. The PCR contained 60 Vbeta and 13 Jbeta primers. Here immunoSEQ multiplex PCR was the method, and the copy in TCRdb shows in-frame clones only, minus some. This table has 130,000 to 150,000 clones, roughly 84% appearing once. To note about this clone: Its antigen is still unknown.

This TCR was sampled from a boy younger than 10 in good health and CMV-seronegative. The material sequenced was PBMCs. The genes are TRBV25-1 and TRBJ2-7, with TRBD1 identical over 10 bases. The CDR3 is CASRGYAPGQGKGEQYF. CDR3 sequence (DNA): TGTGCCAGCAGGGGTTACGCCCCGGGACAGGGGAAGGGGGAGCAGTACTTC.